These 25 T cell receptor beta chains share one sample of origin, sequenced in a study of cytomegalovirus exposure and HLA in healthy donors. The PCR ran on 60 Vbeta and 13 Jbeta primers. Measured with immunoSEQ multiplex PCR; TCRdb has only the in-frame clones, and not every one. This table has 160,000 or so clones, around 82% appearing once. What was sequenced was PBMCs. Source of these receptors: a man aged 50-60 years in good health and CMV-seropositive.

V usage is TRBV5-1 and J usage is TRBJ1-2; TRBD1 is a possible D gene (6 bases). Trimming took 4 bases from V and 7 from J, leaving 17 bases between them. The V gene's germline CDR1 is SGHRS and CDR2 YFSETQ. The CDR3 has 14 amino acids. Here the CDR3 DNA reads TGCGCCAGCAGCCAGGGGCGGGCCCCAAGTGGCTACACCTTC. Protein product: CASSQGRAPSGYTF.

V is TRBV27 and J is TRBJ2-2, with D possibly TRBD2 on 7 matching bases. The CDR3 extends over 15 amino acids. Germline V gives CDR1 MNHEY, CDR2 SMNVEV (reference sequence). With 2 bases removed from V and 7 bases from J, the gap between germline ends came to 14 bases. The CDR3 DNA reads as TGTGCCAGCAGTTTAACGGGGGGCAGCGGCGGGGAGCTGTTTTTT. As protein: CASSLTGGSGGELFF.

The chain uses TRBV4-3 and TRBJ2-7; TRBD2 matches 12 bases. V was clipped by 4 bases and J by 2 bases; unmatched bases: 9. Germline lookup yields CDR1 LGHNA and CDR2 YSLEER. CDR3 length equals 17 residues. The CDR3 bases are TGCGCCAGCAGCCGCGGACTAGCGGGAAGTTTGGCCTACGAGCAGTACTTC. Protein sequence: CASSRGLAGSLAYEQYF.

V gene TRBV7-6 combines with J gene TRBJ2-1; TRBD2 matches 16 bases. The CDR3 consists of 15 residues. V dropped 5 bases and J dropped 14; count of bases not matched to a gene: 9. The germline V gene encodes CDR1 SGHVS and CDR2 FNYEAQ. Here the CDR3 DNA reads TGTGCCAGCAGCCAGGGACTAGCGGGAGGGCCTTCGAAGTTCTTC. This sequence encodes CASSQGLAGGPSKFF.

The chain is built from TRBV5-1 and TRBJ2-3, with a tentative D call TRBD1 (6 bases). The V end lost 6 bases, the J end lost 0 bases, and 14 bases lay between the germline ends. Germline-derived CDR1 and CDR2 are SGHRS and YFSETQ. This CDR3 comprises 15 residues. The CDR3: CASTDRTSSTDTQYF. CDR3 coding DNA: TGCGCCAGCACAGACAGGACGTCTAGCACAGATACGCAGTATTTT.

The V call is TRBV28, the J call TRBJ2-5; TRBD1 might be the D (6 bases). The DNA matches TRBJ2-7 better at its end, which makes the J call doubtful. This CDR3 comprises 14 residues. Germline V gene data show CDR1 as MDHEN and CDR2 as SYDVKM. CDR3 sequence reads: CASSLGGVGYEQYF. In DNA, the CDR3 is TGTGCCAGCAGTTTAGGGGGCGTTGGGTACGAGCAGTACTTC.

This clone was observed a handful of times. Distinct nucleotide sequences in the sample also encode this CDR3. J is TRBJ1-4 and V is TRBV7-6; tentative D call: TRBD1 (5 bases). V was shortened by 1 base and J by 1 base, with 7 bases between the two germline ends. This CDR3 is 15 amino acids long. Germline assignment: CDR1 SGHVS and CDR2 FNYEAQ. In DNA, the CDR3 is TGTGCCAGCAGCTTAGTGGGGGGAACTAATGAAAAACTGTTTTTT. Translating gives CASSLVGGTNEKLFF. The whole variable domain, filled in from reference TRBV7-6 and TRBJ1-4, reads GAGVSQSPRYKVTKRGQDVALRCDPISGHVSLYWYRQALGQGPEFLTYFNYEAQQDKSGLPNDRFSAERPEGSISTLTIQRTEQRDSAMYRCASSLVGGTNEKLFFGSGTQLSVL.

This clone has only a few counts. This chain connects TRBV6-6 to TRBJ1-1; the D gene is possibly TRBD1 (6 bases). V lost 7 bases, J lost 5 bases, and 14 bases lay in between. The CDR3 covers 13 residues. The V gene's germline CDR1 is MNHNY and CDR2 SVGAGI (reference sequence). CDR3 loop: CASKPWGQTEAFF. Here the CDR3 DNA reads TGTGCCAGCAAGCCGTGGGGGCAAACTGAAGCTTTCTTT.

The chain combines TRBV7-2 with TRBJ2-7; 9 bases line up with TRBD1. The CDR3 runs to 13 residues. V gave up 3 bases and J gave up 7 bases; unmatched junction bases: 4. Looked up from germline, CDR1 is SGHTA and CDR2 is FQGNSA. The CDR3 region has the DNA TGTGCCAGCAGCTTCCCCGGGACAGGGGAGCAGTACTTC. Protein sequence: CASSFPGTGEQYF.

V and J are TRBV6-1 and TRBJ1-6; 7 bases align to TRBD1. V was clipped by 4 bases and J by 1 base; unmatched bases: 7. Germline V gives CDR1 MNHNS, CDR2 SASEGT. This CDR3 is built from 17 residues. CDR3 loop: CASSADREGSYNSPLHF. The CDR3, as DNA: TGTGCCAGCAGTGCAGACAGGGAAGGGTCCTATAATTCACCCCTCCACTTT.

V gene TRBV29-1 combines with J gene TRBJ1-2, with 7 nucleotides matching TRBD1. After removal of 0 bases from V and 8 bases from J, the junction contained 9 bases not matched to a gene. CDR3 length: 14 residues. Germline assignment: CDR1 SQVTM and CDR2 ANQGSEA. CDR3 bases: TGCAGCGTTGAAGATTGGAAGGGGGCCGGAGGCTACACCTTC. Protein product: CSVEDWKGAGGYTF.

V and J are TRBV7-2 and TRBJ2-2; D ambiguous. This CDR3 spans 14 amino acids. The V end was cut by 5 bases, the J end by 3 bases, with 10 bases between. CDR1 SGHTA and CDR2 FQGNSA come from the germline V gene. The CDR3 DNA reads TGTGCCAGCAGCGTTAGCCGAGACACCGGGGAGCTGTTTTTT. It yields the protein CASSVSRDTGELFF. Variable domain in full (rest from reference TRBV7-2 and TRBJ2-2): GAGVSQSPSNKVTEKGKDVELRCDPISGHTALYWYRQSLGQGLEFLIYFQGNSAPDKSGLPSDRFSAERTGGSVSTLTIQRTQQEDSAVYLCASSVSRDTGELFFGEGSRLTVL.

The chain employs TRBV9 and TRBJ2-2; D gene unclear. The CDR3 is 15 residues long. V was trimmed by 0 bases and J by 4 bases, leaving 10 bases between them. Germline-derived CDR1 and CDR2 are SGDLS and YYNGEE. CDR3: CASSVARVGTGELFF. The CDR3 region has the DNA TGTGCCAGCAGCGTAGCTCGGGTGGGCACCGGGGAGCTGTTTTTT.

This clone was observed a single time. The chain couples TRBV7-2 to TRBJ2-7, with TRBD2 matching 8 bases. Germline V gene data show CDR1 as SGHTA and CDR2 as FQGNSA. The J segment lost 2 bases and the V segment lost 5 bases, leaving 8 bases of the junction unmatched. The CDR3 spans 15 residues. The CDR3 nucleotides read TGTGCCAGCAGCCCGGGGGGGATACGTACCTACGAGCAGTACTTC. Translating it yields CASSPGGIRTYEQYF.

The V and J genes are TRBV7-2 and TRBJ2-3; a weak D match, TRBD2 (5 bases). This CDR3 has 16 amino acids. V gave up 4 bases and J gave up 0 bases, with 14 bases separating them. The germline V gene encodes CDR1 SGHTA and CDR2 FQGNSA. CDR3 nucleotides: TGTGCCAGCAGCTATGGACTGGCCACTAGCACAGATACGCAGTATTTT. Translating gives CASSYGLATSTDTQYF.

This clone was seen a few times. The chain has TRBV5-1 and TRBJ1-1; a weak D match, TRBD1 (5 bases). This CDR3 spans 17 amino acids. Germline values: CDR1 SGHRS, CDR2 YFSETQ. V was shortened by 3 bases and J by 3 bases, with 21 bases between the two germline ends. The CDR3 sequence is CASSWRGYTGEYTEAFF. CDR3 sequence (DNA): TGCGCCAGCAGCTGGCGGGGGTACACAGGAGAGTACACTGAAGCTTTCTTT.

The chain carries TRBV7-6 and TRBJ2-5; a weak D match, TRBD2 (6 bases). Gene TRBJ2-7 matches the end of the DNA better, so the J call may be wrong. Germline V lookup: CDR1 SGHVS, CDR2 FNYEAQ. This CDR3 is 14 amino acids long. This CDR3 is CASSFGGVDHEQYF. CDR3 coding DNA: TGTGCCAGCAGCTTTGGCGGGGTCGACCACGAGCAGTACTTC.

J is TRBJ2-1 and V is TRBV15; D possibly corresponds to TRBD2 (6 bases). Trimming shortened V by 1 base and J by 0 bases, and 13 bases separated the two germline ends. Looked up from germline, CDR1 is LNHNV and CDR2 is YYDKDF (reference sequence). The CDR3 covers 17 residues. In nucleotides, the CDR3 is TGTGCCACCAGCAGAGTGTCAGGGACTGGCTCCTACAATGAGCAGTTCTTC. This codes for CATSRVSGTGSYNEQFF.

In this sample, this clone turned up a few times. The chain couples TRBV6-5 to TRBJ1-5; no firm D call. The CDR3 has 13 amino acids. With 5 bases removed from V and 11 bases from J, the gap between germline ends came to 16 bases. Per germline, CDR1 MNHEY and CDR2 SVGAGI. The CDR3 loop reads CASSNTGVGSQHF. CDR3 coding DNA: TGTGCCAGCAGTAACACCGGGGTTGGGTCCCAGCATTTT.

This chain connects TRBV21-1 to TRBJ2-5; no check of the table's D call, TRBD2, against the DNA was made. TRBV21-1 is a pseudogene locus. The CDR3 is 16 residues long. The CDR3 spells CASSKVGRTSEETQYF. CDR3 nucleotide sequence: TGTGCCAGCAGCAAAGTGGGGCGGACTAGCGAGGAGACCCAGTACTTC.

The V gene is TRBV7-3, the J gene TRBJ2-3, with TRBD2 identical over 9 bases. CDR1 and CDR2 from the germline V gene are SGHTA and FQGTGA. The trim removed 5 bases at V and 2 bases at J, leaving 11 bases unmatched. CDR3 length: 17 residues. The CDR3 sequence: CASSRAGGRPPTDTQYF. The CDR3 region has the DNA TGTGCCAGCAGCAGGGCGGGGGGGCGCCCCCCCACAGATACGCAGTATTTT.

This chain connects TRBV19 to TRBJ2-6; 8 bases match TRBD1. CDR1 and CDR2 from the germline V gene are LNHDA and SQIVND (reference sequence). The CDR3 extends over 18 amino acids. J lost 0 bases, V lost 3 bases, and 7 bases had no gene match. The CDR3 DNA follows: TGTGCCAGTAGTATTGGTAGGACAGGGCTCTCTGGGGCCAACGTCCTGACTTTC. This encodes CASSIGRTGLSGANVLTF. Supplemented by reference TRBV19 and TRBJ2-6, the full variable domain reads DGGITQSPKYLFRKEGQNVTLSCEQNLNHDAMYWYRQDPGQGLRLIYYSQIVNDFQKGDIAEGYSVSREKKESFPLTVTSAQKNPTAFYLCASSIGRTGLSGANVLTFGAGSRLTVL.

The CDR3 region has the DNA TGTGCCAGCAGCTTATCGCCCGGTCCCCAGGGGGACAATGAGCAGTTCTTC. Encoded protein: CASSLSPGPQGDNEQFF. The gene calls are TRBV7-3 and TRBJ2-1; the match to TRBD1 covers 7 bases. V trimming: 2 bases; J trimming: 5 bases; junction bases outside the gene matches: 12. The CDR3 consists of 17 residues. Germline V CDR1 and CDR2: SGHTA, FQGTGA. Drawing the rest from reference TRBV7-3 and TRBJ2-1, the complete variable domain is GAGVSQTPSNKVTEKGKYVELRCDPISGHTALYWYRQSLGQGPEFLIYFQGTGAADDSGLPNDRFFAVRPEGSVSTLKIQRTERGDSAVYLCASSLSPGPQGDNEQFFGPGTRLTVL.

The CDR3 protein is CASSYSRSETQYF. In nucleotides, the CDR3 is TGTGCCAGCAGTTACTCTCGTTCGGAGACCCAGTACTTC. The genes are TRBV6-5 and TRBJ2-5; D gene unclear. Germline V gene lookup returns CDR1 MNHEY and CDR2 SVGAGI. V lost 0 bases, J lost 5 bases, and 7 bases lay in between. CDR3 length: 13 residues.

The chain links TRBV30 to TRBJ1-1, with 7 bases fitting TRBD1. With 5 bases clipped from V and 1 base from J, the junction kept 4 bases outside the gene matches. This CDR3 region has 13 residues. The germline V gene has CDR1 GTSNPN and CDR2 SVGIG (reference sequence). The CDR3 region has the DNA TGTGCCTGGGACAGGGAGGAGAACACTGAAGCTTTCTTT. This codes for CAWDREENTEAFF.